The text below deals with one T cell receptor (beta chain). Indicated time point: newly diagnosed GD, antithyroid drugs for less than 3 months. With RNA extracted from PBMCs as input, the TCR library was made. V gave up 5 bases and J gave up 6 bases; unmatched junction bases: 10. This CDR3 is built from 14 residues. The germline V gene has CDR1 MDHEN and CDR2 SYDVKM. According to the study, TCR beta libraries were built with iRepertoire HTBI primers and CDR3-region Arm-PCR. MiXCR, applied by TCRdb to the multiplex PCR reads, yields one record per CDR3 protein. The table has more than 450,000 distinct CDR3 sequences, 15% to 20% seen once. These data originate in a study of regulatory T cells in long-lasting Graves disease. The same data also went into a second study, on T cells in Graves' hyperthyroidism and ophthalmopathy. As that report states: Patients were excluded for uncontrolled infection, other autoimmune disease, pregnancy or lactation.

Specimen: peripheral blood mononuclear cells (PBMCs), collected at new diagnosis, from a patient treated with antithyroid drugs. This sequence joins TRBV28 and TRBJ2-7; 7 positions match TRBD1. This TCR was sampled from a man in his forties or fifties with Graves disease. The CDR3 DNA is TGTGCCAGCAGTGCGTCGGGGACAGAAGGCGAGCAGTACTTC. Residues: CASSASGTEGEQYF.